The 32 T cell receptor beta chains in this list originate from one sample, sequenced in a study of blood T cell repertoires in COVID-19. Clones were read by immunoSEQ multiplex PCR, and TCRdb kept only the in-frame ones, dropping some. The data hold about 69,000 clones, with roughly 80% observed a single time. Sequencing was done on a sample of peripheral blood. The receptors shown here come from a human donor in a cohort sampled during active COVID-19.

This clone has only a few counts. CDR3 sequence reads: CASSLHRVYGYTF. The CDR3 nucleotides are TGTGCCAGCAGTTTACACAGGGTCTATGGCTACACCTTC. The chain recombines TRBV28 with TRBJ1-2, with D perhaps TRBD1 (6 bases). The V end lost 2 bases, the J end lost 4 bases, and 8 bases lay between the germline ends. The CDR3 runs to 13 residues. CDR1 and CDR2 from the germline V gene are MDHEN and SYDVKM.

The chain combines TRBV7-5 with TRBJ2-2; TRBD1 is taken as the D call from the table, unchecked against the DNA. TRBV7-5 is flagged as a pseudogene. CDR3 length: 11 amino acids. CDR3 region: CCQGNTGELFF. DNA for the CDR3: TGTTGCCAGGGCAACACCGGGGAGCTGTTTTTT.

The sample holds a few counts of this clone. This chain joins TRBV5-4 and TRBJ1-2; D not resolved. This CDR3 contains 11 residues. Trimming pared 4 bases from V and 5 bases from J, leaving 6 bases between. Germline CDR1 is SGHNT and CDR2 is YYREEE (reference sequence). The CDR3 sequence is CASSPGYGYTF. Written as DNA, the CDR3 is TGTGCCAGCAGCCCGGGGTATGGCTACACCTTC. The full variable domain, its missing parts supplied by reference TRBV5-4 and TRBJ1-2, is ETGVTQSPTHLIKTRGQQVTLRCSSQSGHNTVSWYQQALGQGPQFIFQYYREEENGRGNFPPRFSGLQFPNYSSELNVNALELDDSALYLCASSPGYGYTFGSGTRLTVV.

CDR3 loop: CASSQSNRVNQPQHF. CDR3 in DNA: TGCGCCAGCAGTCAATCCAACAGGGTTAATCAGCCCCAGCATTTT. The rearrangement links TRBV23-1 to TRBJ1-5, with a possible D match to TRBD1 (6 bases). TRBV23-1 is classed as an ORF, of uncertain function. The length of the CDR3 is 15 residues. Trimming cost V 0 bases and J 4 bases, with 10 bases left between them.

The count of this clone is one. The chain is built from TRBV5-1 and TRBJ1-1; D possibly corresponds to TRBD1 (5 bases). Germline assignment: CDR1 SGHRS and CDR2 YFSETQ. CDR3 length equals 15 residues. V was cut by 4 bases and J by 3 bases, with 16 bases left in between. The CDR3 loop is CASSLRGTGDTEAFF. The DNA for the CDR3 is TGCGCCAGCAGCCTTCGAGGGACGGGGGACACTGAAGCTTTCTTT.

The chain uses TRBV5-1 and TRBJ2-7; 7 nucleotides line up with TRBD2. The germline V gene encodes CDR1 SGHRS and CDR2 YFSETQ. V lost 4 bases to trimming and J lost 4 bases; unmatched junction nucleotides: 11. The CDR3 is made up of 15 amino acids. The CDR3 loop is CASSLAGTMFYEQYF. As DNA, the CDR3 is TGCGCCAGCAGCCTCGCCGGGACTATGTTTTACGAGCAGTACTTC.

This clone has only a few counts. The chain links TRBV20-1 to TRBJ1-2; D may be TRBD1 (5 bases). CDR3 size: 15 residues. Germline-derived CDR1 and CDR2 are DFQATT and SNEGSKA (reference sequence). V shed 3 bases and J shed 4 bases, with 18 bases lying between them. In DNA, the CDR3 is TGCAGTGCTAGTCGACAGCCACTCCCGGGCTATGGCTACACCTTC. The encoded protein is CSASRQPLPGYGYTF.

This clone has only one observation. The CDR3 DNA reads as TGCAGTGCTAGAGGGGCAGGTGAGCAGTTCTTC. Its translation is CSARGAGEQFF. The genes are TRBV20-1 and TRBJ2-1, with D uncertain. The CDR3 extends over 11 amino acids. Per germline, CDR1 DFQATT and CDR2 SNEGSKA (reference sequence). Trimming stripped 1 base from V and 9 bases from J, with 7 bases between.

The chain is built from TRBV23-1 and TRBJ1-1; tentative D call: TRBD1 (5 bases). TRBV23-1 falls under the ORF class, with uncertain function. The CDR3 is 17 amino acids. V gave up 2 bases and J gave up 0 bases, with 16 bases separating them. The CDR3 nucleotides read TGCGCCAGCAGTCAAGCCCAGGGATCCTCAATGAACACTGAAGCTTTCTTT. Its translation is CASSQAQGSSMNTEAFF.

Only a few counts were recorded for this clone. The rearrangement uses TRBV5-1 and TRBJ1-2; D uncertain. The CDR3 sequence is 13 residues long. CDR1 is SGHRS and CDR2 is YFSETQ in the germline V gene. V shed 2 bases and J shed 7 bases, with 12 bases lying between them. CDR3 sequence: CASSFGETSGYTF. For the CDR3, the DNA is TGCGCCAGCAGCTTCGGGGAGACGAGTGGCTACACCTTC.

The gene calls are TRBV30 and TRBJ2-7; tentatively, D is TRBD1 (6 bases). Germline CDR1 and CDR2: GTSNPN and SVGIG (reference sequence). V was cut by 6 bases and J by 5 bases, with 20 bases left in between. The CDR3 sequence is 14 residues long. As DNA, the CDR3 is TGTGCCTGCCCTAGGGGGAGTTCTGGGAACGAGCAGTACTTC. The encoded protein is CACPRGSSGNEQYF.

The V gene is TRBV25-1, the J gene TRBJ2-3; 7 nucleotides match TRBD2. Germline V gene lookup returns CDR1 MGHDK and CDR2 SYGVNS. J was trimmed by 0 bases and V by 5 bases; bases with no gene match: 5. The CDR3 has 15 residues. The DNA for the CDR3 is TGTGCCAGCAGTTCGCTAGCGGTGAGCACAGATACGCAGTATTTT. Protein sequence: CASSSLAVSTDTQYF.

Here the CDR3 reads CASRLGQSYGYTF. The CDR3 bases are TGTGCCAGCAGGCTAGGACAGTCCTATGGCTACACCTTC. The gene calls are TRBV5-4 and TRBJ1-2; tentative D call: TRBD1 (6 bases). The germline gives CDR1 SGHNT, CDR2 YYREEE (reference sequence). CDR3 size: 13 residues. V lost 5 bases to trimming and J lost 4 bases, with 12 bases between them.

The chain couples TRBV6-5 to TRBJ2-7, with D possibly TRBD2 on 7 matching bases. The germline V gene has CDR1 MNHEY and CDR2 SVGAGI. Trimming took off 5 bases at V and 5 bases at J, with 16 bases between the two ends. CDR3 size: 14 residues. As DNA, the CDR3 is TGTGCCAGCAGTACCTCGACGGGGGGCCACGAGCAGTACTTC. Its protein product is CASSTSTGGHEQYF.

The V call is TRBV11-2, the J call TRBJ2-5; D unresolved. Between the trimmed V and J ends, which lost 3 bases and 5 bases, there was a span of 7 bases. CDR3 length equals 12 residues. Germline CDR1 SGHAT, CDR2 FQNNGV. CDR3 sequence: CASSFYGETQYF. CDR3 nucleotide sequence: TGTGCCAGCAGCTTTTACGGGGAGACCCAGTACTTC. The full variable domain, its missing parts supplied by reference TRBV11-2 and TRBJ2-5, is EAGVAQSPRYKIIEKRQSVAFWCNPISGHATLYWYQQILGQGPKLLIQFQNNGVVDDSQLPKDRFSAERLKGVDSTLKIQPAKLEDSAVYLCASSFYGETQYFGPGTRLLVL.

This CDR3 is CASSLGQGNGNTIYF. Here the CDR3 DNA reads TGTGCCAGCAGTTTAGGGCAGGGGAATGGAAACACCATATATTTT. This chain uses TRBV28 with TRBJ1-3; perhaps TRBD1 as D (6 bases). V lost 2 bases to trimming and J lost 3 bases, with 11 bases between them. There are 15 residues in the CDR3. Germline assignment: CDR1 MDHEN and CDR2 SYDVKM.

The chain couples TRBV5-1 to TRBJ2-2; D is ambiguous. With 1 base removed from V and 0 bases from J, the gap between germline ends came to 7 bases. This CDR3 spans 15 amino acids. CDR1 and CDR2 from the germline V gene are SGHRS and YFSETQ. Here the CDR3 reads CASSLPNSNTGELFF. The CDR3 nucleotides are TGCGCCAGCAGCTTGCCCAACTCGAACACCGGGGAGCTGTTTTTT.

The genes are TRBV6-4 and TRBJ2-7; 8 nucleotides align to TRBD2. The trim removed 9 bases at V and 6 bases at J, leaving 10 bases unmatched. Germline V gene data show CDR1 as MRHNA and CDR2 as SNTAGT. The CDR3 extends over 13 amino acids. CDR3 amino acids: CARTAGEPSEQYF. CDR3 coding DNA: TGTGCCAGGACAGCGGGAGAACCCTCCGAGCAGTACTTC.

This clone was seen only once. The V and J genes are TRBV4-1 and TRBJ1-4, with 9 positions matching TRBD1. CDR3 size: 15 residues. Per the germline V gene, CDR1 is MGHRA and CDR2 is YSYEKL. V shed 1 base, J shed 8 bases, and the junction held 5 bases outside the gene matches. The CDR3 protein is CASSQAGTGREKLFF. The CDR3, as DNA: TGCGCCAGCAGCCAAGCCGGGACAGGGAGGGAAAAACTGTTTTTT.

The V gene is TRBV5-5, the J gene TRBJ2-2; the match to TRBD1 covers 7 bases. Germline CDR1 reads SGHKS; CDR2 reads YYEKEE (reference sequence). This CDR3 is 14 amino acids long. The ends lost 4 bases at V and 5 bases at J; junction bases unmatched: 5. CDR3 residues: CASSQAGGTGELFF. The DNA for the CDR3 is TGTGCCAGCAGCCAGGCAGGGGGTACCGGGGAGCTGTTTTTT. Full variable domain (missing parts from reference TRBV5-5 and TRBJ2-2): DAGVTQSPTHLIKTRGQQVTLRCSPISGHKSVSWYQQVLGQGPQFIFQYYEKEERGRGNFPDRFSARQFPNYSSELNVNALLLGDSALYLCASSQAGGTGELFFGEGSRLTVL.

The V gene is TRBV5-1, the J gene TRBJ1-4; 7 bases map to TRBD1. V lost 2 bases and J lost 4; bases outside the gene matches: 5. CDR1 is SGHRS and CDR2 is YFSETQ in the germline V gene. This CDR3 region has 15 residues. The CDR3 DNA sequence: TGCGCCAGCAGCTTCCGGACAGGAAATAATGAAAAACTGTTTTTT. This encodes CASSFRTGNNEKLFF.

The chain is built from TRBV5-1 and TRBJ2-2; D gene unclear. There are 12 residues in the CDR3. CDR1 is SGHRS, CDR2 YFSETQ, per germline. V lost 4 bases, J lost 1 base, and 2 bases lay in between. CDR3 loop: CASSLNTGELFF. CDR3 nucleotide sequence: TGCGCCAGCAGCCTGAACACCGGGGAGCTGTTTTTT.

This chain connects TRBV19 to TRBJ2-5; tentative D call: TRBD2 (5 bases). The CDR3 runs to 13 residues. With 7 bases removed from V and 5 bases from J, the gap between germline ends came to 14 bases. CDR1 is LNHDA, CDR2 SQIVND, per germline (reference sequence). The CDR3 nucleotides are TGTGCCAGTAATAGGGAGAGTGGGGAGACCCAGTACTTC. Its translation is CASNRESGETQYF.

This chain joins TRBV7-3 and TRBJ2-1, with a weak D call TRBD1 (5 bases). CDR1 and CDR2 (germline): SGHTA, FQGTGA. The CDR3 totals 13 residues. The ends were cut back, 5 bases at V and 4 bases at J, with 9 bases in the middle. The CDR3 sequence is CASSPDSYNEQFF. The CDR3, as DNA: TGTGCCAGCAGCCCCGACAGTTACAATGAGCAGTTCTTC.

This clone occurred a few times. The chain employs TRBV19 and TRBJ1-3; the match to TRBD1 covers 7 bases. This CDR3 is built from 15 residues. V shed 8 bases and J 0 bases; nucleotides not matched to a gene: 7. CDR1 and CDR2 (germline): LNHDA, SQIVND (reference sequence). The CDR3 region has the DNA TGTGCCAGTCGAACTGGGGACAGCTCTGGAAACACCATATATTTT. This translates into CASRTGDSSGNTIYF.

The rearrangement links TRBV5-1 to TRBJ1-2; 7 nucleotides match TRBD1. This CDR3 comprises 13 residues. Trimming removed 0 bases from V and 8 bases from J; junction bases left unmatched: 4. Germline-derived CDR1 and CDR2 are SGHRS and YFSETQ. The CDR3 protein is CASSLAAGGGYTF. Written as DNA, the CDR3 is TGCGCCAGCAGCTTGGCGGCAGGGGGAGGCTACACCTTC.

This clone was picked up a small number of times. The rearrangement joins TRBV5-4 to TRBJ2-1, with TRBD2 identical over 10 bases. Germline V gene sequence: CDR1 SGHNT, CDR2 YYREEE (reference sequence). CDR3 length equals 15 residues. The ends lost 8 bases at V and 0 bases at J; junction bases unmatched: 5. The CDR3 nucleotides are TGTGCCAGTCTAGCGGGGGACTCCTCCTACAATGAGCAGTTCTTC. Amino acid sequence: CASLAGDSSYNEQFF.

This chain connects TRBV6-2 or TRBV6-3 to TRBJ1-1, with D unresolved. The CDR3 runs to 11 residues. From germline, CDR1 is MNHEY and CDR2 SVGEGT. Trimming took off 3 bases at V and 6 bases at J, with 5 bases between the two ends. CDR3 sequence (DNA): TGTGCCAGCAGTTATCCGTCTGAAGCTTTCTTT. Protein sequence: CASSYPSEAFF.

V gene TRBV5-4 combines with J gene TRBJ2-1; D is undetermined. V was shortened by 0 bases and J by 1 base, with 5 bases between the two germline ends. This CDR3 has 14 amino acids. Germline CDR1 and CDR2: SGHNT and YYREEE (reference sequence). In nucleotides, the CDR3 is TGTGCCAGCAGCTTGGACTGGTCCTACAATGAGCAGTTCTTC. It encodes CASSLDWSYNEQFF.

The rearrangement links TRBV24-1 to TRBJ2-3; TRBD1 matches 7 bases. Germline loops: CDR1 KGHDR, CDR2 SFDVKD. Unmatched junction bases numbered 5, after V lost 10 bases and J lost 2 bases. The CDR3 has 13 residues. The CDR3 protein is CATGQRFTDTQYF. CDR3 nucleotides: TGTGCCACGGGACAGCGTTTCACAGATACGCAGTATTTT.

This chain uses TRBV6-4 with TRBJ2-3, with 9 bases that match TRBD2. The junction had 11 bases not matched to a gene; V was cut back by 8 bases and J by 5 bases. Germline loops: CDR1 MRHNA, CDR2 SNTAGT. The CDR3 contains 15 residues. CDR3 loop: CASRKSGGPGDTQYF. CDR3 DNA: TGTGCCAGCCGGAAGAGCGGGGGGCCAGGAGATACGCAGTATTTT.

The rearrangement uses TRBV19 and TRBJ2-7; possible D gene TRBD2, 5 bases. The V gene lost 6 bases and the J gene lost 6 bases, with 15 bases spanning the gap. Germline-derived CDR1 and CDR2 are LNHDA and SQIVND (reference sequence). The CDR3 covers 13 residues. The CDR3 DNA reads as TGTGCCAGTAGCCTTCAAGACCGGGGCGAGCAGTACTTC. This sequence encodes CASSLQDRGEQYF. Supplemented by reference TRBV19 and TRBJ2-7, the full variable domain reads DGGITQSPKYLFRKEGQNVTLSCEQNLNHDAMYWYRQDPGQGLRLIYYSQIVNDFQKGDIAEGYSVSREKKESFPLTVTSAQKNPTAFYLCASSLQDRGEQYFGPGTRLTVT.